This entry concerns a single TCR beta chain. Its antigen is not identified. Germline V gene sequence: CDR1 ENHRY, CDR2 SYGVKD. The CDR3 is 14 residues long. With 6 bases clipped from V and 1 base from J, the junction kept 4 bases outside the gene matches. This record belongs to a study of OX40 agonist ivuxolimab in advanced cancers. Whole-study context: It was permissible to have had prior anti-PD-1, anti-PD-L1 or anti-CTLA-4 therapy, and approximately 40% had some. A partial response was reached by three patients: one with hepatocellular carcinoma and two with cutaneous melanoma.

This table comes from immunoSEQ multiplex PCR, and its TCRdb copy is limited to in-frame clones, with some not included. The sample yields 34,000 or so clones, about four fifths seen once. Points from the study as a whole: Both blood CD4+ and CD8+ T cells showed clonal growth by week 6 at 0.1 to 3.0 mg/kg. Expanded clones tended on average to be more numerous among CD8+ T cells than CD4+.

The source of this sequence is an adult with an advanced solid tumor such as melanoma, head and neck, liver or kidney cancer. The sample was CD4+ or CD8+ T cells sorted from blood, taken in a trial of the OX40 agonist ivuxolimab. This chain connects TRBV10-3 to TRBJ2-7; 9 nucleotides line up with TRBD1. The CDR3 sequence: CAISTGTGSYEQYF. CDR3 in DNA: TGTGCCATCAGCACCGGGACAGGGTCCTACGAGCAGTACTTC.